This is a list of T cell receptor beta chains from one sample in a study of response to subunit inactivated influenza vaccine. TCRdb processed the RT-PCR reads anew with MiXCR; each CDR3 protein has one entry. The sample includes more than 450,000 distinct CDR3 sequences, 7.5% to 8.5% of them seen just once. Sequenced material: PBMCs from blood, taken about 24 months after vaccination. The receptors were gathered from a man aged 50 to 75 who received an inactivated influenza vaccine. Both conserved end residues are part of each CDR3. Fields, in order: V gene, D gene, CDR3 length, J gene, clone size, CDR3 DNA, CDR3 protein. A D gene is named only where the DNA matches it firmly. Not every row has a clone size; where given, it reads once, few, many or a size class.

V gene: TRBV4-1; D gene: .; CDR3 length: 14; J gene: TRBJ1-1; clone size: many; CDR3 DNA: TGCGCCAGCAGCCAAGTGGGACAACGGACTGAAGCTTTCTTT; CDR3 protein: CASSQVGQRTEAFF
V gene: TRBV20-1; D gene: .; CDR3 length: 13; J gene: TRBJ2-7; clone size: few; CDR3 DNA: TGCAGTGCCATAGATGCAGAAGACTACGAGCAGTACTTC; CDR3 protein: CSAIDAEDYEQYF
V gene: TRBV20-1; D gene: TRBD2; CDR3 length: 15; J gene: TRBJ2-1; clone size: .; CDR3 DNA: TGCAGTGCTAGAGATTTGCCTAGCGGGATTAATGAGCAGTTCTTC; CDR3 protein: CSARDLPSGINEQFF
V gene: TRBV5-6; D gene: TRBD2; CDR3 length: 18; J gene: TRBJ2-7; clone size: many; CDR3 DNA: TGTGCCAGCAGCCGACCAGGAATTTCGTCTAGCGGAGCCTACGAGCAGTACTTC; CDR3 protein: CASSRPGISSSGAYEQYF
V gene: TRBV29-1; D gene: TRBD2; CDR3 length: 14; J gene: TRBJ2-2; clone size: many; CDR3 DNA: TGCAGCGTTGTGCGGGAGGGCCGGATCGGGGAGCTGTTTTTT; CDR3 protein: CSVVREGRIGELFF
V gene: TRBV2; D gene: TRBD2; CDR3 length: 19; J gene: TRBJ2-7; clone size: .; CDR3 DNA: TGTGCCAGCATTAACCTCGAGGGAGTGGCGGGAGGAGGAAGCTACGAGCAGTACTTC; CDR3 protein: CASINLEGVAGGGSYEQYF
V gene: TRBV5-1; D gene: .; CDR3 length: 17; J gene: TRBJ1-1; clone size: .; CDR3 DNA: TGCGCCAGCAGCGGAGGGGGGGCTTGGAACCTGAACACTGAAGCTTTCTTT; CDR3 protein: CASSGGGAWNLNTEAFF
V gene: TRBV9; D gene: TRBD1; CDR3 length: 14; J gene: TRBJ2-5; clone size: .; CDR3 DNA: TGTGCCAGCAGCGCTGGGACAGGGAAAGAGACCCAGTACTTC; CDR3 protein: CASSAGTGKETQYF
V gene: TRBV12-3/TRBV12-4; D gene: TRBD2; CDR3 length: 16; J gene: TRBJ2-2; clone size: many; CDR3 DNA: TGTGCCAGCAGTTGGACTAGCGGGGGCGTCACCGGGGAGCTGTTTTTT; CDR3 protein: CASSWTSGGVTGELFF
V gene: TRBV5-5; D gene: TRBD2; CDR3 length: 17; J gene: TRBJ2-3; clone size: .; CDR3 DNA: TGTGCCAGCAGCTTGGCCGGATTTAGCGGGGGCACAGATACGCAGTATTTT; CDR3 protein: CASSLAGFSGGTDTQYF
V gene: TRBV10-3; D gene: TRBD1; CDR3 length: 13; J gene: TRBJ2-5; clone size: many; CDR3 DNA: TGTGCCATCAGGGGGACAGAAGGAGAGACCCAGTACTTC; CDR3 protein: CAIRGTEGETQYF
V gene: TRBV5-5; D gene: TRBD1; CDR3 length: 15; J gene: TRBJ2-7; clone size: few; CDR3 DNA: TGTGCCAGCAGCCCGGGGACAGGGGCACGAGACGAGCAGTACTTC; CDR3 protein: CASSPGTGARDEQYF
V gene: TRBV20-1; D gene: TRBD1; CDR3 length: 12; J gene: TRBJ1-2; clone size: many; CDR3 DNA: TGCAGTGCCCCGACAGGGTCTAAAGGCTACACCTTC; CDR3 protein: CSAPTGSKGYTF
V gene: TRBV4-3; D gene: .; CDR3 length: 17; J gene: TRBJ2-3; clone size: .; CDR3 DNA: TGCGCCAGCAGCCTATCGTACAGGCAGGGCCCCACAGATACGCAGTATTTT; CDR3 protein: CASSLSYRQGPTDTQYF
V gene: TRBV5-1; D gene: TRBD1; CDR3 length: 16; J gene: TRBJ2-7; clone size: few; CDR3 DNA: TGCGCCAGCAGCGGGGGAACCGGGACAGGACCTTACGAGCAGTACTTC; CDR3 protein: CASSGGTGTGPYEQYF
V gene: TRBV2; D gene: .; CDR3 length: 13; J gene: TRBJ2-5; clone size: few; CDR3 DNA: TGTGCCAGCAATAAGGCAGCGCAAGAGACCCAGTACTTC; CDR3 protein: CASNKAAQETQYF
V gene: TRBV19; D gene: .; CDR3 length: 12; J gene: TRBJ2-4; clone size: .; CDR3 DNA: TGTGCCAGTAGTATCGCTGGTGACATTCAGTACTTC; CDR3 protein: CASSIAGDIQYF
V gene: TRBV10-3; D gene: TRBD1; CDR3 length: 15; J gene: TRBJ1-5; clone size: few; CDR3 DNA: TGTGCCATCAGTGAATCTGACAGGGACAATCAGCCCCAGCATTTT; CDR3 protein: CAISESDRDNQPQHF
V gene: TRBV20-1; D gene: TRBD1; CDR3 length: 15; J gene: TRBJ1-2; clone size: .; CDR3 DNA: TGCAGTGCCCTCTCCCGGGACAGGGGGCACTATGGCTACACCTTC; CDR3 protein: CSALSRDRGHYGYTF
V gene: TRBV4-1; D gene: .; CDR3 length: 15; J gene: TRBJ1-1; clone size: few; CDR3 DNA: TGCGCCAGCAGCCAAGTTCCAGGGCGGAACACTGAAGCTTTCTTT; CDR3 protein: CASSQVPGRNTEAFF
V gene: TRBV28; D gene: .; CDR3 length: 13; J gene: TRBJ1-5; clone size: few; CDR3 DNA: TGTGCCAGCAATCAGGATAGCAATCAGCCCCAGCATTTT; CDR3 protein: CASNQDSNQPQHF
V gene: TRBV5-1; D gene: .; CDR3 length: 14; J gene: TRBJ2-1; clone size: few; CDR3 DNA: TGCGCCAGCAGCGGGGGGGCCAGTCGGGATGAGCAGTTCTTC; CDR3 protein: CASSGGASRDEQFF
V gene: TRBV5-1; D gene: TRBD1; CDR3 length: 15; J gene: TRBJ2-3; clone size: few; CDR3 DNA: TGCGCCAGCAGCTTGTTGGGACAGAACACAGATACGCAGTATTTT; CDR3 protein: CASSLLGQNTDTQYF
V gene: TRBV6-5; D gene: TRBD1; CDR3 length: 16; J gene: TRBJ2-5; clone size: few; CDR3 DNA: TGTGCCAGCAGTTACCAGGGGACAGGGGGCGGGGAGACCCAGTACTTC; CDR3 protein: CASSYQGTGGGETQYF
V gene: TRBV29-1; D gene: .; CDR3 length: 11; J gene: TRBJ1-1; clone size: few; CDR3 DNA: TGCAGCGTTGATTGGAGAACTGAAGCTTTCTTT; CDR3 protein: CSVDWRTEAFF
V gene: TRBV12-3/TRBV12-4; D gene: .; CDR3 length: 17; J gene: TRBJ2-6; clone size: many; CDR3 DNA: TGTGCCAGCAGTCCAGACACCTTCTTCTCTGGGGCCAACGTCCTGACTTTC; CDR3 protein: CASSPDTFFSGANVLTF
V gene: TRBV12-3/TRBV12-4; D gene: .; CDR3 length: 16; J gene: TRBJ2-5; clone size: .; CDR3 DNA: TGTGCCAGCAGCGGCCCCCTGGACCACCTTCAAGAGACCCAGTACTTC; CDR3 protein: CASSGPLDHLQETQYF
V gene: TRBV19; D gene: .; CDR3 length: 14; J gene: TRBJ2-3; clone size: many; CDR3 DNA: TGTGCCAGTAGTATAGACGGTCGCACAGATACGCAGTATTTT; CDR3 protein: CASSIDGRTDTQYF
V gene: TRBV3-1; D gene: .; CDR3 length: 14; J gene: TRBJ2-7; clone size: .; CDR3 DNA: TGTGCCAGCAGCCAAGATTTGGACTCATTCCAGCAGTACTTC; CDR3 protein: CASSQDLDSFQQYF
V gene: TRBV4-2; D gene: .; CDR3 length: 14; J gene: TRBJ2-1; clone size: .; CDR3 DNA: TGTGCCAGCAGCCAATCAGGGCCCGACAATGAGCAGTTCTTC; CDR3 protein: CASSQSGPDNEQFF
V gene: TRBV27; D gene: .; CDR3 length: 14; J gene: TRBJ1-2; clone size: few; CDR3 DNA: TGTGCCAGCAGTTTATTCAGGGATCACTATGGCTACACCTTC; CDR3 protein: CASSLFRDHYGYTF
V gene: TRBV6-5; D gene: TRBD1; CDR3 length: 17; J gene: TRBJ2-1; clone size: many; CDR3 DNA: TGTGCCAGCAGTTACTCCGGACAGGGGGTTACCTACAATGAGCAGTTCTTC; CDR3 protein: CASSYSGQGVTYNEQFF
V gene: TRBV20-1; D gene: .; CDR3 length: 17; J gene: TRBJ2-2; clone size: few; CDR3 DNA: TGCAGTGCTAGTCCCCCTTGGGGCAGCTTCAACACCGGGGAGCTGTTTTTT; CDR3 protein: CSASPPWGSFNTGELFF
V gene: TRBV9; D gene: .; CDR3 length: 15; J gene: TRBJ2-1; clone size: few; CDR3 DNA: TGTGCCAGCAGCGTCTCGGTGGGGGGTTCCAATGAGCAGTTCTTC; CDR3 protein: CASSVSVGGSNEQFF
V gene: TRBV20-1; D gene: TRBD2; CDR3 length: 14; J gene: TRBJ2-2; clone size: few; CDR3 DNA: TGCAGTGCTAGAACGGGAGGGAACACCGGGGAGCTGTTTTTT; CDR3 protein: CSARTGGNTGELFF
V gene: TRBV12-3/TRBV12-4; D gene: .; CDR3 length: 14; J gene: TRBJ1-3; clone size: many; CDR3 DNA: TGTGCCAGCAGTTTAGTCAGCTCTGGAAACACCATATATTTT; CDR3 protein: CASSLVSSGNTIYF
V gene: TRBV4-3; D gene: .; CDR3 length: 15; J gene: TRBJ2-1; clone size: many; CDR3 DNA: TGCGCCAGCAGCCAAACCGCGGCTAGCTGGAATGAGCAGTTCTTC; CDR3 protein: CASSQTAASWNEQFF
V gene: TRBV7-9; D gene: .; CDR3 length: 14; J gene: TRBJ2-3; clone size: few; CDR3 DNA: TGTGCCTCCCATAGAGGGGGTAATACAGATACGCAGTATTTT; CDR3 protein: CASHRGGNTDTQYF
V gene: TRBV20-1; D gene: TRBD2; CDR3 length: 15; J gene: TRBJ2-3; clone size: few; CDR3 DNA: TGCAGTGGCTCCCGGGGAGGGGAAAGCACAGATACGCAGTATTTT; CDR3 protein: CSGSRGGESTDTQYF
V gene: TRBV7-2; D gene: .; CDR3 length: 14; J gene: TRBJ2-3; clone size: .; CDR3 DNA: TGTGCCAGCAGCCCCAATTCTAGAACAGATACGCAGTATTTT; CDR3 protein: CASSPNSRTDTQYF
V gene: TRBV11-2; D gene: TRBD2; CDR3 length: 17; J gene: TRBJ2-1; clone size: .; CDR3 DNA: TGTGCCAGCAGCTTAGTGGGCGGGGGGCCCTCCTACAATGAGCAGTTCTTC; CDR3 protein: CASSLVGGGPSYNEQFF
V gene: TRBV4-2; D gene: TRBD1; CDR3 length: 13; J gene: TRBJ2-4; clone size: few; CDR3 DNA: TGTGCCAGCAGCTCTCCCCCCTGGGACAGCCAGTACTTC; CDR3 protein: CASSSPPWDSQYF